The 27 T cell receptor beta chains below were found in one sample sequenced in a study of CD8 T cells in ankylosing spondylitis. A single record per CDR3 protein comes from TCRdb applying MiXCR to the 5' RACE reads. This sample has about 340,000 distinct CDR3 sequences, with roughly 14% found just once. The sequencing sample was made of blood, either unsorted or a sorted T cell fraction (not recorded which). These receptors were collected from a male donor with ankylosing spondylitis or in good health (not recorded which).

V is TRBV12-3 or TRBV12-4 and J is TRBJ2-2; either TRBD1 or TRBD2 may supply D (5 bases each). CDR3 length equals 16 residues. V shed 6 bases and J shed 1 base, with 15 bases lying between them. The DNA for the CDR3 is TGTGCCAGCAGCCCTTCGGGACGGTGGAACACCGGGGAGCTGTTTTTT. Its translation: CASSPSGRWNTGELFF.

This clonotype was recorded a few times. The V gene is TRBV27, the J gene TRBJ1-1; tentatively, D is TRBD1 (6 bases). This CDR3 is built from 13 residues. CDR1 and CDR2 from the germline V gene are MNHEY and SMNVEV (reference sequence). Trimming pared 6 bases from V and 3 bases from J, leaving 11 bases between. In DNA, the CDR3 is TGTGCCAGCAGAATTCACAGGGACACTGAAGCTTTCTTT. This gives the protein CASRIHRDTEAFF.

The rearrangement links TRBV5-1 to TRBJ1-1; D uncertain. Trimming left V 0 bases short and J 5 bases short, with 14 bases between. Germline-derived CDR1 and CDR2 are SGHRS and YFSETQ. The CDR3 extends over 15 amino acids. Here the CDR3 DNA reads TGCGCCAGCAGCTTGGCGGTAGGGAGTGTAACTGAAGCTTTCTTT. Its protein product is CASSLAVGSVTEAFF.

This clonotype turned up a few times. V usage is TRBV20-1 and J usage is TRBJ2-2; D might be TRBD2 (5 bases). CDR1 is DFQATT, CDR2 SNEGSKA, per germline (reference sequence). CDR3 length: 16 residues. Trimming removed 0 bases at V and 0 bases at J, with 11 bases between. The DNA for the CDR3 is TGCAGTGCTAGAGATCGAGGGCGGTCGAACACCGGGGAGCTGTTTTTT. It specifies CSARDRGRSNTGELFF.

This CDR3 is CASSLRVIGGSISYNEQFF. CDR3 in DNA: TGTGCCAGCAGCTTACGGGTGATCGGCGGGAGCATTTCCTACAATGAGCAGTTCTTC. The chain recombines TRBV11-1 with TRBJ2-1; 7 bases line up with TRBD2. J gave up 1 base and V 2 bases, and 14 bases lay outside the gene matches. Germline V lookup: CDR1 SGHAT, CDR2 FQDESV (reference sequence). The CDR3 contains 19 residues.

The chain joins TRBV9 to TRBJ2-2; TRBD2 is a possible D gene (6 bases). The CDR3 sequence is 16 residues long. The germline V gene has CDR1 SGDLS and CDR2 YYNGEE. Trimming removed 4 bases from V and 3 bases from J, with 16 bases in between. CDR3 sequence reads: CASSPQASVYTGELFF. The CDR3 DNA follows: TGTGCCAGCAGCCCCCAGGCTAGCGTCTACACCGGGGAGCTGTTTTTT.

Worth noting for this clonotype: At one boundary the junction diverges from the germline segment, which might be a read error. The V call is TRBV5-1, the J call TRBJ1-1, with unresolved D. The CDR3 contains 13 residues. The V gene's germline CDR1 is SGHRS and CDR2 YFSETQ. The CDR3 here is CASSFYGNTEAFF. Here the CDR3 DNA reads TGCGCCAGCAGCTTCTACGGGAACACTGAGGCTTTCTTT.

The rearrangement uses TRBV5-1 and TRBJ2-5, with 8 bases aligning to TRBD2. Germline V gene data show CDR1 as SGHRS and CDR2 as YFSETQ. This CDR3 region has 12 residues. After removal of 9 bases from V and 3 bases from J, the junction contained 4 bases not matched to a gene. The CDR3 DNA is TGCGCCACAAGTAGCGGGGAAGAGACCCAGTACTTC. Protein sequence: CATSSGEETQYF.

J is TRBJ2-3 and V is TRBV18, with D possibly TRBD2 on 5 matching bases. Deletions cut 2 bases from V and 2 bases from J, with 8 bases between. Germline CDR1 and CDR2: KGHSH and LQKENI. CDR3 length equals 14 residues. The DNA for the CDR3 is TGTGCCAGCTCACCAAGAGGGAACACAGATACGCAGTATTTT. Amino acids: CASSPRGNTDTQYF.

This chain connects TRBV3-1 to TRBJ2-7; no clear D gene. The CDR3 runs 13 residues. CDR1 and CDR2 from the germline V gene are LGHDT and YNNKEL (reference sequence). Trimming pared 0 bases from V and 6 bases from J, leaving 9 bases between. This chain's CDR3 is CASSQDLSAEQYF. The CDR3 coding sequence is TGTGCCAGCAGCCAAGATCTCAGTGCCGAGCAGTACTTC.

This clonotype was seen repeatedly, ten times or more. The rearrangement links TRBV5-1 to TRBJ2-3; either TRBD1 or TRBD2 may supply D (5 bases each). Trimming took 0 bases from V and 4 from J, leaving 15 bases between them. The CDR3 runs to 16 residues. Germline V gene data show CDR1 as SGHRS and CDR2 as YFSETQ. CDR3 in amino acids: CASSLDGAGLADTQYF. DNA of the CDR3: TGCGCCAGCAGCTTGGACGGGGCAGGCCTTGCAGATACGCAGTATTTT.

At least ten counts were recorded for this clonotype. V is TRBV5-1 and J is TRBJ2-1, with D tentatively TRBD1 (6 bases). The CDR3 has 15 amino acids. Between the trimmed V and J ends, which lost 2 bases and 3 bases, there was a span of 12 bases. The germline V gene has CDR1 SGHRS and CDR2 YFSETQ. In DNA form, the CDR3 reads TGCGCCAGCAGCTTCCAGGGGCGCGACTACAATGAGCAGTTCTTC. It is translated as CASSFQGRDYNEQFF.

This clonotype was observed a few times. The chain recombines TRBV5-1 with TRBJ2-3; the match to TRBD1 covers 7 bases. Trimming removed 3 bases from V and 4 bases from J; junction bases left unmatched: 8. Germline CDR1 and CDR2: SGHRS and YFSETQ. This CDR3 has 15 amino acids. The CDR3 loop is CASSWETGIADTQYF. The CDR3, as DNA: TGCGCCAGCAGCTGGGAGACAGGGATTGCAGATACGCAGTATTTT.

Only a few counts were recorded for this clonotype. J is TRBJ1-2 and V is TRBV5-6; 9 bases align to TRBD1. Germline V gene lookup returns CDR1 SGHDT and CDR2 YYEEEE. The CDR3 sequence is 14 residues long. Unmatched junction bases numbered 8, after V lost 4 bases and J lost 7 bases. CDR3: CASSPNRGHGGYTF. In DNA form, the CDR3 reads TGTGCCAGCAGCCCAAACAGGGGGCATGGTGGCTACACCTTC.

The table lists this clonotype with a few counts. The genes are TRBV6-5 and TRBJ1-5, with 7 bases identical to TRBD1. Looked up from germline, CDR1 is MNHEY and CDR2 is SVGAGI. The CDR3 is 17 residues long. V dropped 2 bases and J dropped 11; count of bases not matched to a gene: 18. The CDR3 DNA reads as TGTGCCAGCAGTTACCCTCAGGACAGGAGTAATTTCCGGTCCCAGCATTTT. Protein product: CASSYPQDRSNFRSQHF.

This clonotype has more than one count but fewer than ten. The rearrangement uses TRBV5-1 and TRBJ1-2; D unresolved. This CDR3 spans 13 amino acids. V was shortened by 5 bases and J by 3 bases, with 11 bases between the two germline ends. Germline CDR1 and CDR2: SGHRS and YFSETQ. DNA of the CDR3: TGCGCCAGCAGTTCCGAACCGGACTATGGCTACACCTTC. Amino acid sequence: CASSSEPDYGYTF.

The CDR3 region is CASSLFEREDRAYF. For the CDR3, the DNA is TGTGCCAGCAGCTTGTTTGAGCGCGAGGACAGGGCATACTTC. The chain joins TRBV5-6 to TRBJ2-5, with 8 bases identical to TRBD1. The CDR3 runs 14 residues. Germline trimming cut 1 base from V and 14 bases from J; bases unmatched to any gene: 13. The germline CDR1 and CDR2 sequences are SGHDT and YYEEEE.

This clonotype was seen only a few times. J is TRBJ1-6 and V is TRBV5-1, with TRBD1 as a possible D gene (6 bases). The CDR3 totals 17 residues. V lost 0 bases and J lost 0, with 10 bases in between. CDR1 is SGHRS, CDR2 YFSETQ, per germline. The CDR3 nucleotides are TGCGCCAGCAGCTTGGCAGGGGAGAACTCCTATAATTCACCCCTCCACTTT. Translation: CASSLAGENSYNSPLHF.

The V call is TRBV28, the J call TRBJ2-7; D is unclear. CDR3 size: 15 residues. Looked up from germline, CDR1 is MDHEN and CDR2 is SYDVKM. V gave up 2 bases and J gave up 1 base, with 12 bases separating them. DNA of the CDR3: TGTGCCAGCAGTTTAGCGACCCGACGGTCCTACGAGCAGTACTTC. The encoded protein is CASSLATRRSYEQYF.

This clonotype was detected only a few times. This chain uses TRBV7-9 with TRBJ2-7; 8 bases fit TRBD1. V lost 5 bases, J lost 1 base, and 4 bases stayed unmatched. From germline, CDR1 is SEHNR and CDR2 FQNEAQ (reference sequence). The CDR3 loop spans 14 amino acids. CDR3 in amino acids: CASSMNRGSYEQYF. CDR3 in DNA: TGTGCCAGCAGCATGAACAGGGGGTCCTACGAGCAGTACTTC. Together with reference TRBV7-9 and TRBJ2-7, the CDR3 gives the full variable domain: DTGVSQNPRHKITKRGQNVTFRCDPISEHNRLYWYRQTLGQGPEFLTYFQNEAQLEKSRLLSDRFSAERPKGSFSTLEIQRTEQGDSAMYLCASSMNRGSYEQYFGPGTRLTVT.

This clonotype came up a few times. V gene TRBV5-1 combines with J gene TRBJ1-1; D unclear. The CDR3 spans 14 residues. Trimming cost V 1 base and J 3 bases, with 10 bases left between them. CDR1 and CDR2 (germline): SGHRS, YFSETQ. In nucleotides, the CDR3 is TGCGCCAGCAGCTTGTTGGGCCCAGACACTGAAGCTTTCTTT. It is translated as CASSLLGPDTEAFF.

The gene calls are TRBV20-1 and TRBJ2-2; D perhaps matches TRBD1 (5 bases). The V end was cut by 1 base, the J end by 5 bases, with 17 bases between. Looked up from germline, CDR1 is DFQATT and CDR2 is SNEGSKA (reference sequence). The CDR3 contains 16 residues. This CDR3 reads CSARAPAGFGTGELFF. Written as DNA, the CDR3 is TGCAGTGCTAGAGCTCCTGCAGGGTTCGGAACCGGGGAGCTGTTTTTT.

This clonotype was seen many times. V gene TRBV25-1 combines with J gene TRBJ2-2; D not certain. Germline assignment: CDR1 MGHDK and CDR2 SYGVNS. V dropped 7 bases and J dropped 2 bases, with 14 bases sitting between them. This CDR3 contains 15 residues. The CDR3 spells CASIRVLVNTGELFF. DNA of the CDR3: TGTGCCAGCATAAGGGTCCTGGTTAACACCGGGGAGCTGTTTTTT.

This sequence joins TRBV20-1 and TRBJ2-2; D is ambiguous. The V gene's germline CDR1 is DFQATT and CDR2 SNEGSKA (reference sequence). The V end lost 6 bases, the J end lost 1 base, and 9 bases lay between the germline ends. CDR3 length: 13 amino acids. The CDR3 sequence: CSALVLNTGELFF. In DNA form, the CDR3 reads TGCAGTGCCCTCGTATTGAACACCGGGGAGCTGTTTTTT.

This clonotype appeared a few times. The CDR3 DNA reads as TGCGCCAGCAGCAATCCGGGACAGGGGGCGTACGAGCAGTACTTC. Protein: CASSNPGQGAYEQYF. The chain employs TRBV5-1 and TRBJ2-7, with 12 bases matching TRBD1. J gave up 4 bases and V 4 bases, and 6 bases lay outside the gene matches. Germline V gene data show CDR1 as SGHRS and CDR2 as YFSETQ. This CDR3 region has 15 residues.

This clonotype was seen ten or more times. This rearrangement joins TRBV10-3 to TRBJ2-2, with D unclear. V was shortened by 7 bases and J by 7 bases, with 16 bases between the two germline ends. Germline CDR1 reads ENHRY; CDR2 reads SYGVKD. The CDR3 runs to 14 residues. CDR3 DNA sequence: TGTGCCATCAAAAGTGAAGTCAAGGTCGGGGAGCTGTTTTTT. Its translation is CAIKSEVKVGELFF.

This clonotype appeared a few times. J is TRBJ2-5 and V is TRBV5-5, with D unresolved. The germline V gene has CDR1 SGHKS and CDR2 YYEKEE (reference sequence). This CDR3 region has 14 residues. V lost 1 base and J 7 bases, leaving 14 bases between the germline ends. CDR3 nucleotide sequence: TGTGCCAGCAGCTTGAACATACTATTAGGGACCCAGTACTTC. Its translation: CASSLNILLGTQYF.